The clone carrying this TCR beta chain was detected ten times or more. Antigen: not known. This CDR3 region has 14 residues. V was clipped by 5 bases and J by 5 bases, with 13 bases between them. Germline V gene lookup returns CDR1 LNHDA and CDR2 SQIVND (reference sequence). The entry originates in a study of T cells in Graves' hyperthyroidism and ophthalmopathy. Study findings and constraints: Stable hyperthyroidism was told apart from ophthalmopathy by a model built on 13 V-J features. Blood also carried most thyroid clonotypes expanded above 0.001.

RNA transcripts gave rise to amplified TCR beta CDR3 regions. An initial round of RT-PCR targeting the TCR CDR3 relied on the HTBI primer set. TCRdb redid the calling of the multiplex PCR reads with MiXCR, one entry per CDR3 protein. The sample yields a few hundred thousand distinct CDR3 sequences, about 15% seen once. Clinical symptoms, serum thyroxine, TRAb, thyroid ultrasound and orbital computed tomography established diagnosis. This chain links TRBV19 with TRBJ1-3; no clear D. This receptor was taken from a woman aged 25-40 years with Graves' hyperthyroidism that later progressed to Graves' ophthalmopathy. The sequenced sample was blood. This chain's CDR3 is CASSEGSLRNTIYF. The CDR3 DNA is TGTGCCAGTAGTGAAGGTTCACTTCGAAACACCATATATTTT.